The 28 T cell receptor beta chains listed next were all sequenced from one sample in a study of radiotherapy plus CTLA-4 blockade in lung cancer (dated by TCRdb to the late 2010s). Library preparation was by the immunoSEQ multiplex PCR assay. Imported from immuneACCESS, the table was reduced by TCRdb to in-frame sequences with V and J called. These copies leave out some clones; in studies compared against another copy, an unresolved V gene accounts for under half, and the cause of the remainder is not known. The sample data list around 95,000 clones, and about 80% of these were observed just once. Together, the top ten hold 0.65% to 0.9% of the sample. The sample here was peripheral blood, taken from a patient treated with radiotherapy plus ipilimumab. The receptor source for this set is a human donor with non-small cell lung cancer who had stable disease on radiotherapy plus ipilimumab.

This clone was picked up a small number of times. J is TRBJ1-2 and V is TRBV6-4; TRBD1 matches 10 bases. The CDR3 extends over 13 amino acids. Trimming removed 0 bases from V and 8 bases from J; junction bases left unmatched: 0. Germline lookup yields CDR1 MRHNA and CDR2 SNTAGT. CDR3 sequence (DNA): TGTGCCAGCAGTGACTCGACAGGGGGCGGCTACACCTTC. Translating it yields CASSDSTGGGYTF.

The CDR3 loop reads CSVVTLYEQYF. CDR3 nucleotide sequence: TGCAGCGTTGTGACTCTCTACGAGCAGTACTTC. This chain joins TRBV29-1 and TRBJ2-7, with D unresolved. Germline CDR1 and CDR2: SQVTM and ANQGSEA. V shed 4 bases and J shed 3 bases, with 7 bases lying between them. This CDR3 contains 11 residues.

In its sample, this clone was seen once. The chain uses TRBV6-6 and TRBJ2-7; TRBD2 aligns across 10 bases. Germline V gene sequence: CDR1 MNHNY, CDR2 SVGAGI (reference sequence). The CDR3 totals 14 residues. Germline trimming cut 11 bases from V and 7 bases from J; bases unmatched to any gene: 14. The CDR3 spells CASTRAGGPREQYF. CDR3 DNA: TGTGCCTCAACCCGAGCGGGAGGGCCGCGGGAGCAGTACTTC.

V usage is TRBV28 and J usage is TRBJ2-5; D is tentatively TRBD1 or TRBD2 (5 bases each). CDR1 MDHEN and CDR2 SYDVKM come from the germline V gene. This CDR3 is 13 amino acids long. Trimming shortened V by 10 bases and J by 5 bases, and 17 bases separated the two germline ends. CDR3 loop: CATDSRGPETQYF. CDR3 sequence (DNA): TGTGCCACCGACTCCCGGGGACCGGAGACCCAGTACTTC. Drawing the rest from reference TRBV28 and TRBJ2-5, the complete variable domain is DVKVTQSSRYLVKRTGEKVFLECVQDMDHENMFWYRQDPGLGLRLIYFSYDVKMKEKGDIPEGYSVSREKKERFSLILESASTNQTSMYLCATDSRGPETQYFGPGTRLLVL.

The rearrangement joins TRBV9 to TRBJ2-1, with TRBD2 as a possible D gene (6 bases). CDR1 SGDLS and CDR2 YYNGEE come from the germline V gene. This CDR3 has 17 amino acids. The V gene lost 0 bases and the J gene lost 0 bases, with 13 bases spanning the gap. CDR3 DNA sequence: TGTGCCAGCAGCGTAGGTGGGACTTTGAGCTCCTACAATGAGCAGTTCTTC. Amino acids: CASSVGGTLSSYNEQFF.

This clone was detected only a few times. The genes are TRBV7-2 and TRBJ2-1; tentatively, D is TRBD1 (5 bases). V dropped 2 bases and J dropped 6 bases, with 5 bases sitting between them. This CDR3 has 12 amino acids. Germline V gene lookup returns CDR1 SGHTA and CDR2 FQGNSA. CDR3 amino acids: CASSLRGNEQFF. For the CDR3, the DNA is TGTGCCAGCAGCTTAAGGGGCAATGAGCAGTTCTTC.

The V call is TRBV11-2, the J call TRBJ2-3; D perhaps matches TRBD2 (5 bases). Per the germline V gene, CDR1 is SGHAT and CDR2 is FQNNGV. V dropped 6 bases and J dropped 0 bases, with 16 bases sitting between them. The CDR3 is made up of 16 amino acids. Here the CDR3 reads CASSLLALVSTDTQYF. CDR3 nucleotides: TGTGCCAGCAGTTTATTAGCGCTAGTCAGCACAGATACGCAGTATTTT. Complete variable domain (other parts from reference TRBV11-2 and TRBJ2-3): EAGVAQSPRYKIIEKRQSVAFWCNPISGHATLYWYQQILGQGPKLLIQFQNNGVVDDSQLPKDRFSAERLKGVDSTLKIQPAKLEDSAVYLCASSLLALVSTDTQYFGPGTRLTVL.

This chain joins TRBV4-1 and TRBJ1-3; D is unresolved. Trimming removed 1 base from V and 4 bases from J, with 17 bases in between. The CDR3 has 17 residues. Germline CDR1 MGHRA, CDR2 YSYEKL. Here the CDR3 reads CASSQGGLTPGGNTIYF. The CDR3 DNA reads as TGCGCCAGCAGCCAAGGAGGTTTGACCCCTGGGGGAAACACCATATATTTT.

This clone was counted once. The chain uses TRBV19 and TRBJ1-2; no definite D call. CDR3 size: 10 residues. Trimming removed 9 bases from V and 7 bases from J, with 9 bases in between. In germline, CDR1 is LNHDA, CDR2 SQIVND (reference sequence). CDR3 residues: CASAGFGYTF. CDR3 DNA sequence: TGTGCCAGCGCCGGGTTTGGCTACACCTTC.

The chain joins TRBV7-2 to TRBJ1-1; 10 positions agree with TRBD1. Germline CDR1 and CDR2: SGHTA and FQGNSA. The CDR3 spans 16 residues. The junction had 2 bases not matched to a gene; V was cut back by 1 base and J by 0 bases. The CDR3 spells CASSLGQGALNTEAFF. The CDR3 DNA reads as TGTGCCAGCAGCTTAGGACAGGGGGCTTTGAACACTGAAGCTTTCTTT.

Here the CDR3 DNA reads TGTGCCAGCAGCTTGGTGGGACGGGGTGAAAAACTGTTTTTT. This translates into CASSLVGRGEKLFF. The V call is TRBV5-4, the J call TRBJ1-4, with D perhaps TRBD1 (5 bases). Trimming shortened V by 0 bases and J by 7 bases, and 10 bases separated the two germline ends. CDR1 SGHNT and CDR2 YYREEE come from the germline V gene (reference sequence). The CDR3 is made up of 14 amino acids.

The chain uses TRBV7-3 and TRBJ2-7; D is tentatively TRBD1 or TRBD2 (5 bases each). Germline CDR1 is SGHTA and CDR2 is FQGTGA. V was cut by 5 bases and J by 1 base, with 15 bases left in between. The CDR3 sequence is 15 residues long. CDR3 sequence: CASSPPGRGSYEQYF. As DNA, the CDR3 is TGTGCCAGCAGCCCGCCGGGACGGGGATCCTACGAGCAGTACTTC.

The chain uses TRBV27 and TRBJ2-7, with TRBD1 as a possible D gene (5 bases). CDR1 is MNHEY, CDR2 SMNVEV, per germline (reference sequence). The CDR3 contains 13 residues. Trimming pared 8 bases from V and 2 bases from J, leaving 13 bases between. The CDR3 sequence: CASGFQGTYEQYF. The CDR3, as DNA: TGTGCCAGCGGATTCCAGGGCACCTACGAGCAGTACTTC.

The CDR3 coding sequence is TGTGCCTGGAGTTTCCGGGACTTGTCCTACGAGCAGTACTTC. Translated: CAWSFRDLSYEQYF. This rearrangement joins TRBV30 to TRBJ2-7; possible D gene TRBD2, 6 bases. The CDR3 covers 14 residues. The ends were cut back, 2 bases at V and 1 base at J, with 12 bases in the middle. Germline assignment: CDR1 GTSNPN and CDR2 SVGIG (reference sequence).

The V gene is TRBV28, the J gene TRBJ1-1; D call uncertain. This CDR3 contains 15 residues. Germline values: CDR1 MDHEN, CDR2 SYDVKM. V was pared by 8 bases and J by 1 base, with 17 bases between. CDR3 region: CASPPPGSRNTEAFF. DNA for the CDR3: TGTGCCAGCCCCCCCCCGGGGTCGAGGAACACTGAAGCTTTCTTT.

This chain links TRBV5-1 with TRBJ1-4; D is possibly TRBD1 (5 bases). V was cut by 0 bases and J by 5 bases, with 11 bases left in between. In germline, CDR1 is SGHRS, CDR2 YFSETQ. CDR3 length: 15 amino acids. This CDR3 reads CASSLDPNRNEKLFF. In DNA form, the CDR3 reads TGCGCCAGCAGCTTGGATCCTAACAGGAATGAAAAACTGTTTTTT.

The chain couples TRBV5-1 to TRBJ1-1, with D maybe TRBD1 (5 bases). V was trimmed by 0 bases and J by 1 base, leaving 10 bases between them. This CDR3 spans 15 amino acids. The V gene's germline CDR1 is SGHRS and CDR2 YFSETQ. The CDR3 coding sequence is TGCGCCAGCAGCTTGGAGAGGCAGGGGAACACTGAAGCTTTCTTT. Its translation is CASSLERQGNTEAFF.

The chain is built from TRBV18 and TRBJ1-1; unclear D gene. This CDR3 is 13 amino acids long. V was clipped by 5 bases and J by 4 bases, with 11 bases between them. The germline V gene encodes CDR1 KGHSH and CDR2 LQKENI. DNA for the CDR3: TGTGCCAGCTCAGCGAAGATCGGCACTGAAGCTTTCTTT. Translated: CASSAKIGTEAFF.

The chain uses TRBV6-6 and TRBJ1-1; D unclear. Trimming stripped 9 bases from V and 1 base from J, with 12 bases between. CDR1 MNHNY and CDR2 SVGAGI come from the germline V gene (reference sequence). This CDR3 region has 13 residues. For the CDR3, the DNA is TGTGCCAGTGCGGCCAAAGGGAACACTGAAGCTTTCTTT. Translation gives CASAAKGNTEAFF.

J is TRBJ1-3 and V is TRBV4-2; a weak D match, TRBD1 (6 bases). The CDR3 runs 16 residues. The germline V gene has CDR1 LGHNA and CDR2 YNFKEQ. The germline V and J ends were trimmed by 3 bases and 0 bases, with 12 bases remaining between them. The CDR3 region is CASSQDSDSSGNTIYF. The CDR3 DNA reads as TGTGCCAGCAGCCAGGACAGCGATAGCTCTGGAAACACCATATATTTT.

The chain is built from TRBV7-3 and TRBJ1-1; D is perhaps TRBD1 (6 bases). Germline CDR1 reads SGHTA; CDR2 reads FQGTGA. Trimming took 5 bases from V and 1 from J, leaving 8 bases between them. The CDR3 spans 13 residues. CDR3 region: CASSTQGNTEAFF. The CDR3 nucleotides read TGTGCCAGCAGCACACAGGGGAACACTGAAGCTTTCTTT.

The genes are TRBV2 and TRBJ2-5; 7 bases are shared with TRBD2. From germline, CDR1 is SNHLY and CDR2 FYNNEI. There are 13 residues in the CDR3. Unmatched junction bases numbered 3, after V lost 4 bases and J lost 4 bases. The CDR3 DNA is TGTGCCAGCAGTGGGGGGGGTACAGAGACCCAGTACTTC. Its translation: CASSGGGTETQYF.

The chain is built from TRBV2 and TRBJ1-2, with TRBD1 as a possible D gene (6 bases). The CDR3 has 14 residues. Germline CDR1 SNHLY, CDR2 FYNNEI. V shed 8 bases and J shed 2 bases, with 15 bases lying between them. The CDR3 sequence is CASCAGEANYGYTF. The CDR3 DNA follows: TGTGCCAGCTGCGCAGGGGAGGCCAACTATGGCTACACCTTC.

The V call is TRBV19, the J call TRBJ1-5, with no clear D. V was cut by 7 bases and J by 4 bases, with 11 bases left in between. There are 13 residues in the CDR3. The germline V gene has CDR1 LNHDA and CDR2 SQIVND (reference sequence). The CDR3 nucleotides are TGTGCCAGTAACGGAGGGTGGAATCAGCCCCAGCATTTT. Protein product: CASNGGWNQPQHF.

The chain uses TRBV2 and TRBJ2-7; D is undetermined. Germline-derived CDR1 and CDR2 are SNHLY and FYNNEI. Trimming removed 7 bases at V and 1 base at J, with 11 bases between. The CDR3 length is 13 residues. The CDR3 DNA reads as TGTGCCAGCAACGATGTTTTTTCCTACGAGCAGTACTTC. Protein product: CASNDVFSYEQYF.

The sample holds a few counts of this clone. V is TRBV7-3 and J is TRBJ2-5; TRBD1 aligns across 7 bases. V gave up 5 bases and J gave up 4 bases; unmatched junction bases: 10. The CDR3 loop spans 15 amino acids. Per germline, CDR1 SGHTA and CDR2 FQGTGA. In nucleotides, the CDR3 is TGTGCCAGCAGCCCCCTTAACACAGGGGTAGAGACCCAGTACTTC. Its translation is CASSPLNTGVETQYF.

The chain carries TRBV2 and TRBJ1-5, with D perhaps matching TRBD1 (6 bases). CDR1 and CDR2 (germline): SNHLY, FYNNEI. V was pared by 5 bases and J by 3 bases, with 14 bases between. This CDR3 comprises 15 residues. The CDR3 nucleotides are TGTGCCAGCAGTTCTAACGGACAGCCCAATCAGCCCCAGCATTTT. Its protein product is CASSSNGQPNQPQHF.

The sample holds one count of this clone. The chain uses TRBV27 and TRBJ2-3; either TRBD1 or TRBD2 may supply D (6 bases each). The CDR3 length is 16 residues. CDR1 and CDR2 (germline): MNHEY, SMNVEV (reference sequence). Trimming shortened V by 7 bases and J by 1 base, and 18 bases separated the two germline ends. The CDR3 nucleotides read TGTGCCAGCACCCAGGGGTTCTGGGGGGGCACAGATACGCAGTATTTT. As protein: CASTQGFWGGTDTQYF.